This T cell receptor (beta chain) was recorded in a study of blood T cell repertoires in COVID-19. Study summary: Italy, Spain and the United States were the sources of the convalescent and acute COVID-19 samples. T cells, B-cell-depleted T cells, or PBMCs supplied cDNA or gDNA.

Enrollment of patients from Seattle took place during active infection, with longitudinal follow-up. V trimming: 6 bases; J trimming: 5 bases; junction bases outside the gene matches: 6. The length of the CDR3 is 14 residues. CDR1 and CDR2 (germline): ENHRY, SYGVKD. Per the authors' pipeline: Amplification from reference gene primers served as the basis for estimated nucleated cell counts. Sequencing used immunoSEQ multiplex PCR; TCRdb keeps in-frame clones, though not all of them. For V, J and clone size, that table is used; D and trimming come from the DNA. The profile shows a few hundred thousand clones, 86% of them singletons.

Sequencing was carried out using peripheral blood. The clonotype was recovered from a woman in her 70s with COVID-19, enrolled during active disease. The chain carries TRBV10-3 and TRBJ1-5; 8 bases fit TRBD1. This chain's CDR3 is CAIRGQGFDQPQHF. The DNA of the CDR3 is TGTGCCATCAGAGGACAGGGATTTGATCAGCCCCAGCATTTT.